Below, one T cell receptor (beta chain) is given with its context. This entry is derived from a study of CD8+ T cells in alopecia areata. About the research overall: Once tofacitinib had been taken for 6 to 18 months, 6 months off drug followed.

Lesional scalp punch biopsies and peripheral blood came from alopecia areata patients. The sequencing template was cDNA reverse transcribed from extracted RNA. TCRdb's table, derived via immunoSEQ multiplex PCR, lists solely in-frame clones and lacks some. The sample carries approximately 180,000 clones, more than 60% recorded once. The CDR3 is 13 amino acids. The germline gives CDR1 GTSNPN, CDR2 SVGIG (reference sequence). With 2 bases removed from V and 5 bases from J, the gap between germline ends came to 12 bases. The rearrangement uses TRBV30 and TRBJ1-1; D is ambiguous. This specimen was CD4+ T cells sorted from blood, taken at week 0. This sequence was found in a human donor with alopecia areata. In DNA form, the CDR3 reads TGTGCCTGGAGTATCCGGGCCGGGACTGAAGCTTTCTTT. It yields the protein CAWSIRAGTEAFF.